What follows are 24 T cell receptor beta chains derived from one specimen sequenced in a study of T cells in Graves' hyperthyroidism and ophthalmopathy (dated by TCRdb to about 2019). The method behind the library was multiplex PCR. Data came from an Illumina HiSeq 2000. Amplification of TCR beta CDR3 regions was carried out from RNA transcripts. The first round of RT-PCR for the TCR CDR3 was performed with the HTBI primer set and the Qiagen OneStep RT-PCR kit. TCRdb redid the processing of the public reads, applying fastp at Q25 and MiXCR, and retained in-frame beta chains. Rows are combined by CDR3 protein, so each entry shows the most common genes and DNA. The sample profile shows about 760,000 distinct CDR3 sequences; about 35% of them were found once. Around a third of the sample lies in the top ten. Material: blood. These receptors all stem from a woman aged 40 to 49 with Graves' hyperthyroidism.

This chain links TRBV20-1 with TRBJ1-5; D is uncertain. This CDR3 is built from 13 residues. Germline V CDR1 and CDR2: DFQATT, SNEGSKA (reference sequence). V shed 3 bases and J shed 7 bases, with 13 bases lying between them. This chain's CDR3 is CSARRLGDQPQHF. CDR3 nucleotide sequence: TGCAGTGCTAGGAGGCTAGGCGACCAGCCCCAGCATTTT.

V is TRBV11-3 and J is TRBJ2-7, with 7 positions matching TRBD2. The germline V gene encodes CDR1 SGHNT and CDR2 YENEEA. The CDR3 spans 15 residues. The V gene end was trimmed by 5 bases and the J gene end by 0 bases; junction bases not matched to a gene: 7. The CDR3, as DNA: TGTGCCAGCAGCCCGACTAGCTTTAGCTCCTACGAGCAGTACTTC. Translating gives CASSPTSFSSYEQYF.

The V and J genes are TRBV5-8 and TRBJ2-7; maybe TRBD2 (6 bases). The V gene lost 4 bases and the J gene lost 6 bases, with 20 bases spanning the gap. The CDR3 is 15 residues long. Looked up from germline, CDR1 is SGHTS and CDR2 is YDEGEE. The CDR3 DNA reads as TGTGCCAGCAGCCCCCCCGGGGGAGGTTCTGGCGAGCAGTACTTC. This sequence encodes CASSPPGGGSGEQYF.

This clonotype was recorded at least ten times. This chain connects TRBV5-1 to TRBJ1-4, with a tentative D call TRBD1 (5 bases). Germline V gives CDR1 SGHRS, CDR2 YFSETQ. The CDR3 extends over 14 amino acids. The ends were cut back, 0 bases at V and 8 bases at J, with 11 bases in the middle. In nucleotides, the CDR3 is TGCGCCAGCAGCTTGGCTGAGGAGGGGGAAAAACTGTTTTTT. Its translation: CASSLAEEGEKLFF.

The V call is TRBV7-3, the J call TRBJ2-3; 13 nucleotides agree with TRBD2. Germline assignment: CDR1 SGHTA and CDR2 FQGTGA. The CDR3 length is 18 residues. V lost 5 bases, J lost 1 base, and 9 bases stayed unmatched. CDR3 nucleotide sequence: TGTGCCAGCAGCCCCTGGGGGACTAGCGGGACCGGCACAGATACGCAGTATTTT. This codes for CASSPWGTSGTGTDTQYF.

In this sample, this clonotype turned up many times. The chain joins TRBV7-2 to TRBJ2-5; D is possibly TRBD2 (6 bases). V lost 6 bases and J 5 bases, leaving 16 bases between the germline ends. This CDR3 region has 14 residues. Per germline, CDR1 SGHTA and CDR2 FQGNSA. For the CDR3, the DNA is TGTGCCAGCAGTAACGGCGGGGTGATGGAGACCCAGTACTTC. The encoded protein is CASSNGGVMETQYF.

This clonotype was recorded only once. V usage is TRBV7-2 and J usage is TRBJ1-3, with D uncertain. CDR3 length: 17 amino acids. V was clipped by 5 bases and J by 5 bases, with 22 bases between them. Germline V lookup: CDR1 SGHTA, CDR2 FQGNSA. The CDR3 DNA is TGTGCCAGCAGCCTTTTGCCGATTGACTCTTACCGAAACACCATATATTTT. It specifies CASSLLPIDSYRNTIYF.

The V call is TRBV9, the J call TRBJ1-2, with D perhaps TRBD1 (5 bases). The CDR3 consists of 15 residues. Trimming removed 3 bases from V and 3 bases from J, with 15 bases in between. Germline V CDR1 and CDR2: SGDLS, YYNGEE. This CDR3 reads CASSGDVAGDYGYTF. In DNA form, the CDR3 reads TGTGCCAGCAGCGGGGACGTGGCGGGAGACTATGGCTACACCTTC.

This clonotype was seen only a few times. The rearrangement joins TRBV2 to TRBJ1-4, with 9 positions matching TRBD1. The length of the CDR3 is 15 residues. V shed 6 bases and J 5 bases; nucleotides not matched to a gene: 7. Germline CDR1 is SNHLY and CDR2 is FYNNEI. The CDR3 sequence: CASRPTDRGNEKLFF. CDR3 in DNA: TGTGCCAGCAGACCCACGGACAGGGGAAATGAAAAACTGTTTTTT.

On this clonotype itself: As the CDR3 is not closed by the conserved phenylalanine or tryptophan, this likely results from a read error. This chain connects TRBV2 to TRBJ1-6; the D gene is possibly TRBD1 (6 bases). The germline gives CDR1 SNHLY, CDR2 FYNNEI. The CDR3 runs 14 residues. The V and J ends lost 5 bases and 8 bases respectively, with 13 bases between them. The CDR3 region is CASSRTGSDSPLHL. The CDR3 DNA reads TGTGCCAGCAGTAGAACAGGGTCCGATTCACCCCTCCACCTT.

Worth noting for this clonotype: One base away lies a much larger clone, so this may be a sequencing read error. The V call is TRBV19, the J call TRBJ1-2; 7 bases are shared with TRBD1. CDR3 length equals 13 residues. The germline gives CDR1 LNHDA, CDR2 SQIVND (reference sequence). V shed 6 bases, J shed 8 bases, and the junction held 9 bases outside the gene matches. CDR3 sequence reads: CASSWDSVGGYTF. The DNA for the CDR3 is TGTGCCAGTAGCTGGGACAGTGTCGGCGGCTACACCTTC.

The rearrangement links TRBV6-6 to TRBJ1-3; 10 nucleotides line up with TRBD1. Trimming cost V 8 bases and J 5 bases; bases outside gene matches: 9. From germline, CDR1 is MNHNY and CDR2 SVGAGI (reference sequence). The CDR3 has 15 residues. CDR3 in amino acids: CASELDRGLRNTIYF. The CDR3 DNA is TGTGCCAGCGAGCTTGACAGGGGGCTCAGAAACACCATATATTTT.

This clonotype occurred many times. This chain joins TRBV29-1 and TRBJ1-2; 8 positions agree with TRBD1. The CDR3 has 12 amino acids. After removal of 4 bases from V and 8 bases from J, the junction contained 6 bases not matched to a gene. CDR1 is SQVTM, CDR2 ANQGSEA, per germline. This chain's CDR3 is CSVVQGAEGYTF. In DNA form, the CDR3 reads TGCAGCGTTGTCCAGGGGGCAGAAGGCTACACCTTC.

Ten or more counts support this clonotype. The V call is TRBV7-9, the J call TRBJ1-1; 10 nucleotides align to TRBD1. V dropped 2 bases and J dropped 13; count of bases not matched to a gene: 10. From germline, CDR1 is SEHNR and CDR2 FQNEAQ (reference sequence). The CDR3 runs to 14 residues. The CDR3 nucleotides read TGTGCCAGCAGCTTATCAGAGGGACAGGGGAAGGGTTTCTTT. Its translation: CASSLSEGQGKGFF.

A remark on this clonotype: At one end the junction does not follow the germline gene, possibly because of a read error. V gene TRBV9 combines with J gene TRBJ1-5; D gene unclear. CDR1 is SGDLS and CDR2 is YYNGEE in the germline V gene. The CDR3 length is 13 residues. The CDR3 sequence: CPSSFVGGGPQHF. The CDR3 nucleotides are TGTCCCAGCAGTTTTGTCGGCGGCGGGCCCCAGCATTTT.

This rearrangement joins TRBV2 to TRBJ1-1; the match to TRBD1 covers 8 bases. The germline V gene has CDR1 SNHLY and CDR2 FYNNEI. CDR3 size: 17 residues. The junction had 18 bases not matched to a gene; V was cut back by 2 bases and J by 10 bases. DNA of the CDR3: TGTGCCAGCAGTGAACGGGGACAGGCCCGGATGAGGACGGCAGCTTTCTTT. This sequence encodes CASSERGQARMRTAAFF. The complete variable domain, with remaining parts taken from reference TRBV2 and TRBJ1-1, reads EPEVTQTPSHQVTQMGQEVILRCVPISNHLYFYWYRQILGQKVEFLVSFYNNEISEKSEIFDDQFSVERPDGSNFTLKIRSTKLEDSAMYFCASSERGQARMRTAAFFGQGTRLTVV.

As regards this clonotype: A much larger clone sits a single nucleotide away, making a read error possible. The conserved closing phenylalanine or tryptophan is absent in this CDR3, likely reflecting a read error. The V and J genes are TRBV7-9 and TRBJ1-5; 8 bases are a match to TRBD1. Looked up from germline, CDR1 is SEHNR and CDR2 is FQNEAQ (reference sequence). This CDR3 has 17 residues. The V gene end was trimmed by 7 bases and the J gene end by 4 bases; junction bases not matched to a gene: 15. The CDR3 bases are TGTGCCAGCACTGAATTACGTGGACAGGGCCTGAATCAGCCCCAGCATCTT. Protein product: CASTELRGQGLNQPQHL.

This clonotype was seen more than once but under ten times. The V gene is TRBV29-1, the J gene TRBJ1-2; 8 bases are a match to TRBD1. There are 13 residues in the CDR3. Germline CDR1 SQVTM, CDR2 ANQGSEA. The V and J ends lost 7 bases and 4 bases, in that order; junction bases with no gene match: 8. CDR3 sequence (DNA): TGCAGCGACAAGACAGGGGCTGGCTATGGCTACACCTTC. Residues: CSDKTGAGYGYTF.

This clonotype was counted a few times. The chain is built from TRBV30 and TRBJ1-6; D may be TRBD1 (5 bases). The CDR3 is 13 residues long. V was clipped by 7 bases and J by 8 bases, with 15 bases between them. CDR1 is GTSNPN, CDR2 SVGIG, per germline (reference sequence). The CDR3 bases are TGTGCCTACCAGAGACAGCTCGATTCACCCCTCCACTTT. Amino acids: CAYQRQLDSPLHF.

This chain joins TRBV5-1 and TRBJ1-1; D gene unclear. Trimming took 4 bases from V and 1 from J, leaving 11 bases between them. There are 14 residues in the CDR3. From germline, CDR1 is SGHRS and CDR2 YFSETQ. The chain's CDR3 is CASSPLGTNTEAFF. CDR3 sequence (DNA): TGCGCCAGCAGCCCCCTTGGTACGAACACTGAAGCTTTCTTT.

The chain carries TRBV29-1 and TRBJ2-3, with D tentatively TRBD1 (6 bases). Germline V gene data show CDR1 as SQVTM and CDR2 as ANQGSEA. V dropped 6 bases and J dropped 2 bases, with 15 bases sitting between them. The CDR3 is 14 amino acids. CDR3 DNA: TGCAGCGTCTACCAGACAGGCGCCACAGATACGCAGTATTTT. Translation gives CSVYQTGATDTQYF.

This clonotype appeared many times. The chain joins TRBV7-2 to TRBJ1-5; D call uncertain. This CDR3 comprises 15 residues. The germline CDR1 and CDR2 sequences are SGHTA and FQGNSA. Trimming shortened V by 1 base and J by 0 bases, and 7 bases separated the two germline ends. CDR3 sequence (DNA): TGTGCCAGCAGCTTAGATAACCATAGCAATCAGCCCCAGCATTTT. This encodes CASSLDNHSNQPQHF.

About this clonotype itself: At one boundary the junction diverges from the germline segment, which might be a read error. The rearrangement uses TRBV14 and TRBJ1-1; no firm D call. Germline CDR1 reads SGHDN; CDR2 reads FVKESK. The CDR3 runs to 17 residues. CDR3 loop: CASSVQPLALLNTEAFF. The CDR3 nucleotides are TGTGCCAGCAGCGTACAACCTCTTGCCCTTTTGAACACTGAGGCTTTCTTT.

This clonotype was detected only a few times. V is TRBV6-5 and J is TRBJ2-7; possibly TRBD2 for D (5 bases). The germline V gene encodes CDR1 MNHEY and CDR2 SVGAGI. CDR3 length: 12 residues. Trimming stripped 6 bases from V and 3 bases from J, with 9 bases between. In nucleotides, the CDR3 is TGTGCCAGCAGAGCCGGGGTCTACGAGCAGTACTTC. It yields the protein CASRAGVYEQYF.